This entry concerns a single T cell receptor (beta chain). What it binds is unknown. This CDR3 has 14 residues. Germline V gene sequence: CDR1 MNHEY, CDR2 SVGEGT. These data are taken from a study of T cell clusters in autoimmune cytopenias. The overall study: A median of about 52,000 TRB reads per sample yielded a median roughly 2,500 distinct clonotypes. Findings of the study overall: Active autoimmune hepatitis patients had around 2.9-fold fewer exclusive TRB clusters than healthy donors.

TRB was amplified by touch-down multiplex PCR, primer pools A and B combined. From its re-call of the multiplex PCR reads, TCRdb lists each CDR3 protein once, without DNA. The sample's table shows over 5,000 distinct CDR3 sequences. TRB was amplified from approximately 250 ng of peripheral blood genomic DNA per sample. The data were also submitted as part of a second study, on T cell repertoires in aging, cancer and after chemotherapy.

Sequencing was performed on peripheral blood. This rearrangement joins TRBV6-2 or TRBV6-3 to TRBJ2-7; the TRBD1 assignment by TCRdb is unverifiable without DNA. This receptor was taken from a human donor in good health. The chain's CDR3 is CASSYSDSLGEQYF.